The entry that follows covers one TCR beta chain sequence. Its recognized antigen is unknown. No per-base quality is available; no much larger clone lies one base away. The sample belongs to a study of blood T cell repertoires in COVID-19 (dated by TCRdb to the early 2020s). The study in broad terms: Collaborator samples came from the United States, Italy and Spain and covered acute and convalescent phases of COVID-19. The material from the prospective study consisted of cDNA or gDNA derived from T cells, B-cell-depleted T cells, or PBMCs. Subjects who had been exposed to COVID-19, were actively infected with it, or had recovered from it provided the deeply sampled blood TCRbeta repertoires that made up the dataset. The repertoires were released in a freely available public database intended as a resource for research on the immune response to SARS-CoV-2. Samples were obtained from the ongoing ImmuneRACE study (first 160 participants) and from about 1,300 subjects provided by 6 global collaborators. The sample metadata nearly always contained a de-identified subject ID, COVID-19 status, age in years and sex. Where available, HLA class I and class II types were obtained from metadata supplied by the sample provider rather than from assay-based typing.

The CDR3 covers 13 residues, taking in both the cysteine and the phenylalanine. Only the CDR3 portion is preserved as DNA: 39 bases, with reading frame beginning at the first base. From the germline V gene, CDR1 is KGHDR and CDR2 is SFDVKD. Deletion took 4 bases off V and 5 bases off J, with a span of 8 bases between the germline ends. The collaborating institutions used their own protocols to collect whole blood in K2EDTA tubes. For TCRbeta analysis, collaborator samples were shipped as frozen whole blood, as isolated PBMCs, or as DNA extracted from either sample type. Points the paper makes about the study in general: How much clinical and demographic metadata was included differed by source and by participant, and the metadata was provided uncurated.

The immunoSEQ Assay, a bias-controlled multiplex PCR, was used to amplify TCRbeta CDR3 regions from genomic DNA. The authors' analysis ran thus. Within the assay, amplification of reference gene primers was used to estimate how many nucleated cells each sample contained. To quantify the absolute abundance of each unique TCRbeta CDR3 rearrangement, sequence reads were collapsed and filtered. For each sample, productive Simpson clonality was calculated as the square root of Simpson's diversity index over productive rearrangements. Drawn from immuneACCESS, this table holds only the in-frame rearrangements with V and J called that TCRdb kept. Clones are partly lost; checked studies trace under half to an unresolved V gene and leave the rest unexplained. V, J and clone size are those of that table, while D and trimming were read from the DNA. The sample table records over 90,000 clones; around nine tenths of these occur just once. The ten largest clones take up 3% to 4% of the sample.

The specimen sequenced was peripheral blood. This sequence was found in a woman aged 70-85 years with acute or convalescent COVID-19. The rearranged chain carries TRBV24-1 and TRBJ1-5, and possibly TRBD1, on 6 matching bases. In nucleotides, the sequence is TGTGCCACCAGTGAGACAGGTTATCAGCCCCAGCATTTT. Its amino acids are CATSETGYQPQHF.